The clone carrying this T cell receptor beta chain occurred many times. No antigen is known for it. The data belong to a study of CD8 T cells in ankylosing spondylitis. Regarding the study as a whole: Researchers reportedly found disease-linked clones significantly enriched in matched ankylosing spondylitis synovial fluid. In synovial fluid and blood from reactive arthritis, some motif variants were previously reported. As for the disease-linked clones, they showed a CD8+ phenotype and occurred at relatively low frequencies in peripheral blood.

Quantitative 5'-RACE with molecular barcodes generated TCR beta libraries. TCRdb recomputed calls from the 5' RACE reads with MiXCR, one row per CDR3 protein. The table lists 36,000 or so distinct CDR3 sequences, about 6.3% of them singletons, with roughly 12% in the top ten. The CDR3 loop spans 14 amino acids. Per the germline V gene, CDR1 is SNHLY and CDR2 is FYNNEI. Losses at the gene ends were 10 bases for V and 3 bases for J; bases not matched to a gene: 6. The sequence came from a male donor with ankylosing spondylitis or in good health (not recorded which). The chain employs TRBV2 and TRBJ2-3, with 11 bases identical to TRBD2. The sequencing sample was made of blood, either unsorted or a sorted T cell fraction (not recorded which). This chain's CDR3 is CATKGLAVTDTQYF. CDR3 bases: TGTGCCACAAAGGGACTAGCGGTTACAGATACGCAGTATTTT.